A selection of T cell receptor beta chains follows, all from one sample in a study of beta chain features in type 1 diabetes. Sequencing was performed with immunoSEQ multiplex PCR; in TCRdb, only in-frame clones are kept and a portion is missing. The sample carries about 400,000 clones, 10% to 15% recorded once. Sequences were obtained from naive CD4+ T cells from blood. The receptors were sampled from a woman aged 18-29 years with type 1 diabetes. Each CDR3 is given with its conserved first and last residue. The order of the fields is V gene, clone size, D gene, J gene, CDR3 protein, CDR3 DNA. The D gene is left open where the match is weak. Size tells how often a clone was seen (once, few, many) or the class of an expanded clone, and some rows leave it out.

TRBV28	few	TRBD2	TRBJ2-7	CASSLGGSSYEQYF	TGTGCCAGCAGTTTGGGAGGGAGCTCCTACGAGCAGTACTTC
TRBV5-4	-	-	TRBJ2-5	CASSLSSGTQYF	TGTGCCAGCAGCTTATCTTCGGGGACCCAGTACTTC
TRBV7-9	-	TRBD2	TRBJ2-5	CASSRLAGGEETQYF	TGTGCCAGCAGCCGACTAGCGGGGGGGGAAGAGACCCAGTACTTC
TRBV30	few	-	TRBJ2-1	CAWSARQAQFF	TGTGCCTGGAGTGCGAGACAGGCGCAGTTCTTC
TRBV29-1	few	-	TRBJ1-2	CSVEAVVYGYTF	TGCAGCGTTGAGGCAGTTGTCTATGGCTACACCTTC
TRBV28	few	-	TRBJ2-2	CASRLGQITGELFF	TGTGCCAGCCGATTAGGACAGATAACCGGGGAGCTGTTTTTT
TRBV9	few	TRBD1	TRBJ2-7	CASSPTGGPTYEQYF	TGTGCCAGCAGCCCGACAGGGGGCCCAACCTACGAGCAGTACTTC
TRBV28	-	-	TRBJ2-7	CASNSPYEQYF	TGTGCCAGCAACTCACCCTACGAGCAGTACTTC
TRBV6-6	few	TRBD1	TRBJ1-2	CASSSRQGAAYGYTF	TGTGCCAGCAGTTCTAGACAGGGGGCGGCCTATGGCTACACCTTC
TRBV12-5	-	TRBD1	TRBJ2-3	CASGIGTADRTDTQYF	TGTGCTAGTGGTATTGGGACAGCGGATCGCACAGATACGCAGTATTTT
TRBV4-3	-	-	TRBJ2-7	CASSQGTGIPEQYF	TGCGCCAGCAGCCAAGGCACAGGGATACCCGAGCAGTACTTC
TRBV5-6	few	-	TRBJ2-7	CASSLGGPYEQYF	TGTGCCAGCAGCTTGGGAGGGCCCTACGAGCAGTACTTC
TRBV19	few	-	TRBJ2-7	CASSLKQGPYEQYF	TGTGCCAGTAGTCTAAAACAGGGCCCCTACGAGCAGTACTTC
TRBV27	-	-	TRBJ1-2	CASSQAPGWNGYTF	TGTGCCAGCAGTCAGGCCCCCGGCTGGAATGGCTACACCTTC
TRBV28	-	TRBD2	TRBJ2-1	CASSPTLAGGPYNEQFF	TGTGCCAGCAGTCCAACACTAGCGGGAGGCCCCTACAATGAGCAGTTCTTC
TRBV4-1	-	TRBD2	TRBJ2-1	CASTLGRMTSGRTGGNEQFF	TGCGCCAGCACCCTGGGGAGGATGACTAGCGGGAGGACTGGTGGTAATGAGCAGTTCTTC
TRBV9	-	-	TRBJ2-7	CASSVGSGFSYEQYF	TGTGCCAGCAGCGTAGGGAGCGGGTTTTCCTACGAGCAGTACTTC
TRBV6-5	-	TRBD1	TRBJ2-3	CASSGQVTDTQYF	TGTGCCAGCAGTGGACAGGTCACAGATACGCAGTATTTT
TRBV9	-	-	TRBJ2-2	CASSAVVSRAGELFF	TGTGCCAGCAGCGCCGTAGTGTCCAGGGCCGGGGAGCTGTTTTTT
TRBV30	-	TRBD1	TRBJ2-4	CAWGWTGTENIQYF	TGTGCCTGGGGATGGACAGGGACAGAAAACATTCAGTACTTC
TRBV2	-	-	TRBJ2-2	CASWRAADTGELFF	TGTGCCAGCTGGAGGGCGGCGGACACCGGGGAGCTGTTTTTT
TRBV7-2	-	TRBD1	TRBJ2-1	CASSIGRGSYNEQFF	TGTGCCAGCAGCATCGGCAGGGGGTCCTACAATGAGCAGTTCTTC
TRBV4-1	few	TRBD1	TRBJ2-6	CASSHGPGQGSSGANVLTF	TGCGCCAGCAGCCATGGGCCGGGACAGGGCAGCTCTGGGGCCAACGTCCTGACTTTC
TRBV9	once	-	TRBJ1-2	CASIKQLNYGYTF	TGTGCCAGCATCAAACAGCTAAACTATGGCTACACCTTC
TRBV28	few	TRBD1	TRBJ2-6	CASAYRGQAGANVLTF	TGTGCCAGCGCTTACAGGGGGCAGGCGGGGGCCAACGTCCTGACTTTC
TRBV4-2	-	TRBD1	TRBJ1-2	CASSQDGADRAYGYTF	TGTGCCAGCAGCCAAGATGGGGCAGACAGGGCCTATGGCTACACCTTC
TRBV7-2	few	-	TRBJ1-4	CASSPSINEKLFF	TGTGCCAGCAGCCCGAGCATTAATGAAAAACTGTTTTTT
TRBV25-1	-	TRBD1	TRBJ2-1	CASSRGSPGQGSNEQFF	TGTGCCAGCAGCCGAGGGTCCCCGGGACAGGGCTCGAATGAGCAGTTCTTC
TRBV4-3	few	-	TRBJ2-2	CASSQRTNTGELFF	TGCGCCAGCAGCCAGCGCACTAACACCGGGGAGCTGTTTTTT
TRBV7-9	-	-	TRBJ1-2	CASSNLQAGYGYTF	TGTGCCAGCAGCAACCTGCAGGCGGGCTATGGCTACACCTTC
TRBV7-9	-	TRBD1	TRBJ2-7	CASSAGQGTYEQYF	TGTGCCAGCAGCGCCGGACAGGGCACCTACGAGCAGTACTTC
TRBV29-1	few	-	TRBJ1-3	CSVRGGSSGNTIYF	TGCAGCGTGCGGGGAGGGAGCTCTGGAAACACCATATATTTT
TRBV5-1	few	-	TRBJ2-5	CASSLGVEETQYF	TGCGCCAGCAGCTTGGGAGTGGAGGAGACCCAGTACTTC
TRBV11-3	-	-	TRBJ1-3	CASSLDDRGNTIYF	TGTGCCAGCAGCTTGGACGACAGGGGAAACACCATATATTTT
TRBV10-3	-	TRBD1	TRBJ2-5	CAISGTGVQETQYF	TGTGCCATCAGTGGGACAGGGGTACAAGAGACCCAGTACTTC
TRBV18	-	-	TRBJ1-2	CASSPETARGYTF	TGTGCCAGCTCACCAGAGACAGCAAGGGGCTACACCTTC
TRBV5-6	-	TRBD1	TRBJ1-1	CASSYRDREYTEAFF	TGTGCCAGCAGCTACCGGGACAGGGAATACACTGAAGCTTTCTTT
TRBV18	few	-	TRBJ1-6	CASSDLRVGNSPLHF	TGTGCCAGCTCCGATCTACGGGTTGGTAATTCACCCCTCCACTTT
TRBV7-2	few	-	TRBJ2-7	CASSLLWGRRDEQYF	TGTGCCAGCAGCCTCCTTTGGGGGAGGAGGGACGAGCAGTACTTC
TRBV18	few	TRBD2	TRBJ2-7	CASSPGDRGLSGPYEQYF	TGTGCCAGCTCACCTGGCGACCGGGGTCTTAGCGGGCCCTACGAGCAGTACTTC
TRBV7-2	few	-	TRBJ2-3	CASSLEGAQYF	TGTGCCAGCAGCTTGGAGGGGGCCCAGTATTTT
TRBV28	few	-	TRBJ2-2	CASSLRTANTGELFF	TGTGCCAGCAGTTTGAGGACAGCGAACACCGGGGAGCTGTTTTTT
TRBV29-1	few	-	TRBJ2-5	CSVEQGLGETQYF	TGCAGCGTTGAGCAGGGGTTAGGGGAGACCCAGTACTTC
TRBV7-9	-	TRBD2	TRBJ2-1	CASSLKWGGYNEQFF	TGTGCCAGCAGCTTAAAGTGGGGGGGATACAATGAGCAGTTCTTC
TRBV5-1	few	TRBD1	TRBJ2-7	CASTPLWGQGYEQYF	TGCGCCAGCACCCCGTTGTGGGGACAGGGTTACGAGCAGTACTTC
TRBV27	few	TRBD2	TRBJ2-1	CASSSMTSGEGNEQFF	TGTGCCAGCAGTTCCATGACTAGCGGGGAAGGTAATGAGCAGTTCTTC
TRBV5-1	few	-	TRBJ1-1	CASSLATVLDEAFF	TGCGCCAGCAGCTTGGCCACAGTTTTGGATGAAGCTTTCTTT
TRBV9	-	-	TRBJ2-1	CASSQGSSYNEQFF	TGTGCCAGCAGCCAAGGGAGCTCCTACAATGAGCAGTTCTTC
TRBV7-2	-	TRBD1	TRBJ2-1	CASSQLPGQGNEQFF	TGTGCCAGCAGCCAGCTACCGGGACAGGGTAATGAGCAGTTCTTC